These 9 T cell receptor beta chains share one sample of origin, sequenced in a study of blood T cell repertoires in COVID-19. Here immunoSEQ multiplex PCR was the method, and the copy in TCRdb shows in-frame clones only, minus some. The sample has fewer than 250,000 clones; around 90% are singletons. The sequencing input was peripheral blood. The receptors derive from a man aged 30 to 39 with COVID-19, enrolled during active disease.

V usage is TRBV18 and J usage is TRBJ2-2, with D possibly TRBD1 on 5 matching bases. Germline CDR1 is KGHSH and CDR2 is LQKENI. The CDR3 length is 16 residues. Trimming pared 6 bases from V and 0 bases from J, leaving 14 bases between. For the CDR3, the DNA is TGTGCCAGCTCGTACCGGACACTTTCGAACACCGGGGAGCTGTTTTTT. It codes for CASSYRTLSNTGELFF.

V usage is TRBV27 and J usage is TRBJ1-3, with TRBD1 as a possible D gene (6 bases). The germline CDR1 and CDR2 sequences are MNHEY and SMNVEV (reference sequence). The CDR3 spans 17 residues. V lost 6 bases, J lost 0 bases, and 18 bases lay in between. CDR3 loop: CASSPHGQRSSGNTIYF. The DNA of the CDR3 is TGTGCCAGCAGCCCTCATGGACAGAGGAGCTCTGGAAACACCATATATTTT.

CDR3 coding DNA: TGTGCCAGCAGTGAAGGCCTACAGGGGATGGGGACCCAGTACTTC. Protein product: CASSEGLQGMGTQYF. The chain uses TRBV6-1 and TRBJ2-5, with TRBD1 matching 7 bases. Germline trimming cut 1 base from V and 7 bases from J; bases unmatched to any gene: 9. Germline loops: CDR1 MNHNS, CDR2 SASEGT. The CDR3 covers 15 residues.

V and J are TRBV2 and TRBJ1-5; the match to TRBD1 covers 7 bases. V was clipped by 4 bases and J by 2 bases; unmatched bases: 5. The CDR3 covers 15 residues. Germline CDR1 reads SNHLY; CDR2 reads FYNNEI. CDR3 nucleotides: TGTGCCAGCAGTGTGTCAGGGGGAGGCAATCAGCCCCAGCATTTT. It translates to CASSVSGGGNQPQHF. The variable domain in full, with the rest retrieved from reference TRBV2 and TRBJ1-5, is EPEVTQTPSHQVTQMGQEVILRCVPISNHLYFYWYRQILGQKVEFLVSFYNNEISEKSEIFDDQFSVERPDGSNFTLKIRSTKLEDSAMYFCASSVSGGGNQPQHFGDGTRLSIL.

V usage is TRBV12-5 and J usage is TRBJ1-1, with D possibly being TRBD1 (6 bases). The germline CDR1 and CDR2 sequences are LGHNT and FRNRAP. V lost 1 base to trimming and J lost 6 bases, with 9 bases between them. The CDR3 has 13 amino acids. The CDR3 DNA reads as TGTGCTAGTGGTTTGGAAAACAGGGCTGAAGCTTTCTTT. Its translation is CASGLENRAEAFF.

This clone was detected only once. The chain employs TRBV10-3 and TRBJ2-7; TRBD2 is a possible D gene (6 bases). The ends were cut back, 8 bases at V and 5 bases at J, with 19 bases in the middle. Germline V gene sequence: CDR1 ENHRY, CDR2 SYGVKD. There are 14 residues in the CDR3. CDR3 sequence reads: CAISPGLGMDEQYF. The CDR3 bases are TGTGCCATCTCCCCGGGACTCGGGATGGACGAGCAGTACTTC.

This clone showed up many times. The CDR3 protein is CSASNGDLQGTEAFF. The CDR3 DNA is TGCAGTGCTAGTAATGGGGATTTGCAGGGCACTGAAGCTTTCTTT. V and J are TRBV20-1 and TRBJ1-1, with D possibly TRBD1 on 5 matching bases. V dropped 3 bases and J dropped 4 bases, with 18 bases sitting between them. The germline V gene has CDR1 DFQATT and CDR2 SNEGSKA (reference sequence). This CDR3 contains 15 residues.

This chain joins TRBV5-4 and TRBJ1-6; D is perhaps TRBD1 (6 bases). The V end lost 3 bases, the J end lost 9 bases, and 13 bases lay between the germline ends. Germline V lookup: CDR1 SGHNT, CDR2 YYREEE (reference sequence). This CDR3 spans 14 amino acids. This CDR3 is CASSSLGGSSPLHF. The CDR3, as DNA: TGTGCCAGCAGCTCGTTAGGGGGTAGTTCACCCCTCCACTTT.

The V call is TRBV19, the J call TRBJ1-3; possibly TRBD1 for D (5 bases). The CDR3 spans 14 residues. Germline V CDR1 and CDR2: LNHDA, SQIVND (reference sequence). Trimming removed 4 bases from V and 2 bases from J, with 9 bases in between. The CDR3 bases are TGTGCCAGTAGTAAGGGGCTCCCTGGAAACACCATATATTTT. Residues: CASSKGLPGNTIYF.